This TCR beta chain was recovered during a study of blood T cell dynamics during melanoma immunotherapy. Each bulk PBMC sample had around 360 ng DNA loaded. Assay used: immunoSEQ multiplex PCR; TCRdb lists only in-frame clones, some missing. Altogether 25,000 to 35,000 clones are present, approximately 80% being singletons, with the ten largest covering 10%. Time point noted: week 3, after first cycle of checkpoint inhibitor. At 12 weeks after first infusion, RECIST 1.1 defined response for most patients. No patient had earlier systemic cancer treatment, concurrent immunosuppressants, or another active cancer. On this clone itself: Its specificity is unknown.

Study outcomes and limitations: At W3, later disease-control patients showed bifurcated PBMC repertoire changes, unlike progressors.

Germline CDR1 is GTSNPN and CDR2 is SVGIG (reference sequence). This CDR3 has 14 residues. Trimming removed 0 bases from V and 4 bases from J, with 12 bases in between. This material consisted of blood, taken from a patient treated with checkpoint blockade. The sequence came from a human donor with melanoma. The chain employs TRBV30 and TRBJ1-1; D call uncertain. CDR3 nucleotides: TGTGCCTGGAGTGTAACCCCTACGAGCACTGAAGCTTTCTTT. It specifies CAWSVTPTSTEAFF.